What follows describes a single T cell receptor (beta chain). This CDR3 comprises 14 residues. CDR1 and CDR2 from the germline V gene are MNHEY and SVGAGI. V was clipped by 6 bases and J by 7 bases, with 15 bases between them. Authors' data handling: Counts of nucleated cells, estimated from reference gene primer amplification, were obtained. Measured with immunoSEQ multiplex PCR; TCRdb has only the in-frame clones, and not every one. V, J and clone size reflect that table, while D and trimming were determined from the DNA. The sample lists 9,500 to 13,000 clones, 70% to 90% occurring once. This specimen belongs to a study of blood T cell repertoires in COVID-19. Study information: The study drew acute and convalescent COVID-19 samples from the United States, Italy and Spain. From T cells, B-cell-depleted T cells, or PBMCs came the material, which was cDNA or gDNA.

Sequencing was done on a sample of peripheral blood. J is TRBJ1-4 and V is TRBV6-5, with a weak D call TRBD1 (6 bases). The TCR comes from a human donor in a cohort sampled during active COVID-19. The CDR3: CASSSGVNVEKLFF. In DNA form, the CDR3 reads TGTGCCAGCAGCTCAGGGGTTAATGTTGAAAAACTGTTTTTT.